Each of the 9 T cell receptor beta chains below was sequenced from the same sample in a study of PD-1 blockade in classical Hodgkin lymphoma. Using immunoSEQ multiplex PCR, the repertoire was profiled, and TCRdb retains in-frame clones only, with some absent. Of 45,000 to 65,000 clones listed, around 67% are singletons. Every patient relapsed after autologous stem cell transplantation, and brentuximab vedotin exposure varied. The sequencing here drew on peripheral blood mononuclear cells (PBMCs), taken before the second cycle of nivolumab. The source is a human donor with classical Hodgkin lymphoma.

V gene TRBV6-1 combines with J gene TRBJ2-3, with no clear D. The length of the CDR3 is 17 residues. The V end was cut by 2 bases, the J end by 3 bases, with 18 bases between. CDR1 MNHNS and CDR2 SASEGT come from the germline V gene. CDR3 nucleotide sequence: TGTGCCAGCAGTGAACGCCCAGGACCCCTAACGACAGATACGCAGTATTTT. Translating it yields CASSERPGPLTTDTQYF.

By frequency in the sample, this clone is medium-sized. The chain recombines TRBV7-9 with TRBJ2-7; 7 nucleotides match TRBD1. Looked up from germline, CDR1 is SEHNR and CDR2 is FQNEAQ (reference sequence). Germline trimming cut 4 bases from V and 3 bases from J; bases unmatched to any gene: 6. CDR3 length: 14 amino acids. CDR3 sequence: CASSSGTAFYEQYF. The CDR3 nucleotides are TGTGCCAGCAGCTCCGGGACAGCATTCTACGAGCAGTACTTC.

The chain uses TRBV6-4 and TRBJ1-1; D may be TRBD1 (5 bases). The CDR3 runs 14 residues. V was clipped by 0 bases and J by 6 bases, with 11 bases between them. Germline values: CDR1 MRHNA, CDR2 SNTAGT. The CDR3 sequence is CASSDSPGKPEAFF. The DNA for the CDR3 is TGTGCCAGCAGTGACTCACCAGGGAAACCTGAAGCTTTCTTT.

The V call is TRBV28, the J call TRBJ1-5, with 10 bases lining up with TRBD1. The germline gives CDR1 MDHEN, CDR2 SYDVKM. V trimming: 3 bases; J trimming: 4 bases; junction bases outside the gene matches: 15. The CDR3 is 19 residues long. CDR3 DNA sequence: TGTGCCAGCAGTTTTAACCGACAGGGGGCTATCGTGGATAATCAGCCCCAGCATTTT. Translated, it gives CASSFNRQGAIVDNQPQHF.

V and J are TRBV30 and TRBJ2-1; D is undetermined. This CDR3 is built from 14 residues. Germline lookup yields CDR1 GTSNPN and CDR2 SVGIG (reference sequence). V shed 7 bases and J shed 3 bases, with 16 bases lying between them. This CDR3 is CASKESFGYNEQFF. CDR3 coding DNA: TGTGCCTCAAAAGAGAGTTTTGGCTACAATGAGCAGTTCTTC.

This rearrangement joins TRBV5-1 to TRBJ2-7; 8 bases map to TRBD2. Per germline, CDR1 SGHRS and CDR2 YFSETQ. V trimming: 4 bases; J trimming: 6 bases; junction bases outside the gene matches: 12. The CDR3 totals 15 residues. CDR3 sequence (DNA): TGCGCCAGCAGCACATCGGGTAGCGGGGCCCTCGAGCAGTACTTC. This codes for CASSTSGSGALEQYF.

The chain links TRBV29-1 to TRBJ2-2; D gene ambiguous. The CDR3 is 14 amino acids. V shed 3 bases and J shed 0 bases, with 8 bases lying between them. From germline, CDR1 is SQVTM and CDR2 ANQGSEA. CDR3 DNA sequence: TGCAGCGTTGACGGCGGCACGAACACCGGGGAGCTGTTTTTT. Translation gives CSVDGGTNTGELFF.

CDR3 nucleotides: TGTGCCAGCACACAGGAGAACACTGAAGCTTTCTTT. Translation: CASTQENTEAFF. This chain uses TRBV2 with TRBJ1-1, with a weak D call TRBD1 (5 bases). This CDR3 region has 12 residues. CDR1 SNHLY and CDR2 FYNNEI come from the germline V gene. The V gene lost 7 bases and the J gene lost 1 base, with 7 bases spanning the gap.

The chain links TRBV7-9 to TRBJ2-3; D gene unclear. V was clipped by 5 bases and J by 5 bases, with 20 bases between them. The CDR3 is made up of 16 amino acids. Germline CDR1 is SEHNR and CDR2 is FQNEAQ (reference sequence). The CDR3 reads CASSPGKAELKDTQYF. DNA for the CDR3: TGTGCCAGCAGCCCCGGAAAGGCAGAGCTAAAAGATACGCAGTATTTT.